This TCR beta chain was retrieved from a study of T-cell memory formation after mild COVID-19. This clonotype was counted a few times. MiXCR, applied by TCRdb to the 5' RACE reads, yields one record per CDR3 protein. This table has fewer than 450,000 distinct CDR3 sequences, roughly 24% appearing once. The CDR3 loop spans 16 amino acids. V shed 6 bases and J shed 0 bases, with 12 bases lying between them. CDR1 is KGHSH and CDR2 is LQKENI in the germline V gene. This receptor was identified in an adult woman who had mild COVID-19 (a few samples of this study predate the infection). Cell type and time point are not known. The specimen was PBMCs or a T cell subset sorted from them (not recorded which). This chain joins TRBV18 and TRBJ1-6; D remains ambiguous. CDR3 coding DNA: TGTGCCAGCTCCCCGACGGAAAGCTCCTATAATTCACCCCTCCACTTT. This encodes CASSPTESSYNSPLHF.